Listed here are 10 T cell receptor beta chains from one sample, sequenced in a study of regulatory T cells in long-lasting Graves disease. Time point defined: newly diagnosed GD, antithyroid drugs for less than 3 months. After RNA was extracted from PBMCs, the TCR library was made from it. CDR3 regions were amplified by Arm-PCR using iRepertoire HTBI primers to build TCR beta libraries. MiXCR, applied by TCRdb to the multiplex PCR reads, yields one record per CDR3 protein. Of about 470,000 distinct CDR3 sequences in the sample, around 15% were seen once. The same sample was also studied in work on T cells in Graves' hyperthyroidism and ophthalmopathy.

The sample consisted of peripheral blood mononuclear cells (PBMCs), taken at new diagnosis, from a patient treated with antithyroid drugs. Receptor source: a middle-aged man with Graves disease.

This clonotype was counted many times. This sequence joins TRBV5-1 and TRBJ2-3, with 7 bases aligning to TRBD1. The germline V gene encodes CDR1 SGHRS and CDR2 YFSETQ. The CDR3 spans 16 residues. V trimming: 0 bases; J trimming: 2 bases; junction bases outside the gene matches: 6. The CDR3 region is CASSLAGTAYTDTQYF. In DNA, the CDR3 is TGCGCCAGCAGCTTGGCCGGGACAGCATACACAGATACGCAGTATTTT.

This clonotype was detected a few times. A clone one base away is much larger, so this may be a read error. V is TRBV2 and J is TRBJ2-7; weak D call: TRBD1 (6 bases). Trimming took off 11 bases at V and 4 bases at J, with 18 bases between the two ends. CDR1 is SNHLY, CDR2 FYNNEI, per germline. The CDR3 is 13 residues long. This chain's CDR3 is CAGTQDSFYEQYF. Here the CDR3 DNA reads TGTGCCGGCACCCAGGACAGTTTTTACGAGCAGTACTTC. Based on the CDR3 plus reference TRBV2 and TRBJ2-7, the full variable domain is EPEVTQTPSHQVTQMGQEVILRCVPISNHLYFYWYRQILGQKVEFLVSFYNNEISEKSEIFDDQFSVERPDGSNFTLKIRSTKLEDSAMYFCAGTQDSFYEQYFGPGTRLTVT.

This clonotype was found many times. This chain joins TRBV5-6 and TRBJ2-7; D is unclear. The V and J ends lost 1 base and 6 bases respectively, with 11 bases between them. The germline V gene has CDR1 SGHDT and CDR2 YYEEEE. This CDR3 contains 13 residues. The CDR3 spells CASSLYKAGEQYF. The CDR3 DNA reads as TGTGCCAGCAGCTTGTACAAGGCTGGCGAGCAGTACTTC.

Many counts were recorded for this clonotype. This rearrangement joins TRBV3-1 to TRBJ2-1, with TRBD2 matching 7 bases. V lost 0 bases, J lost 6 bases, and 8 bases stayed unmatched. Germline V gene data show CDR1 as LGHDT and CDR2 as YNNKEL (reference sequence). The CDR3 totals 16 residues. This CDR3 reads CASSQEVPSGTNEQFF. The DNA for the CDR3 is TGTGCCAGCAGCCAAGAGGTCCCTAGCGGTACCAATGAGCAGTTCTTC.

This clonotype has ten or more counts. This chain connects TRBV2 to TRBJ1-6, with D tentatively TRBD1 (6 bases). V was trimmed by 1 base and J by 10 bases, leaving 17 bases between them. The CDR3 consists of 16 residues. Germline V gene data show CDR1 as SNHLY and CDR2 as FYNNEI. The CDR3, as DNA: TGTGCCAGCAGTGAAGGGGCAGGGGCTTTCAGGTCACCCCTCCACTTT. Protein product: CASSEGAGAFRSPLHF.

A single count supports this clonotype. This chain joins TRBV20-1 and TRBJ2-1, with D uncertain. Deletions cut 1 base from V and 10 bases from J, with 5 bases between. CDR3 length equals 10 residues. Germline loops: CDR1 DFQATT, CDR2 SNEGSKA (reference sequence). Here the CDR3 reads CSARVEEQFF. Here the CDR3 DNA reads TGCAGTGCTAGAGTGGAGGAGCAGTTCTTC.

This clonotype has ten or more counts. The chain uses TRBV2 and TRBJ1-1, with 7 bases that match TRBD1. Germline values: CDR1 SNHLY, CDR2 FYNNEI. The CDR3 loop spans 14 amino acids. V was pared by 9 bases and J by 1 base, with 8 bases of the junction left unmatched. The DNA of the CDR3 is TGTGCCAGTTACGTTGACAGGGCGAACACTGAAGCTTTCTTT. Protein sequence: CASYVDRANTEAFF.

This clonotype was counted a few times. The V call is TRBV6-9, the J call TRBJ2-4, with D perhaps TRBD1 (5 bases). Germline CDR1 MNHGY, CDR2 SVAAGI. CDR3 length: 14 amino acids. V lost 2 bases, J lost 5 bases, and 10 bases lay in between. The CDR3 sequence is CASSYVQGQNIQYF. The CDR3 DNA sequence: TGTGCCAGCAGTTATGTGCAGGGTCAAAACATTCAGTACTTC.

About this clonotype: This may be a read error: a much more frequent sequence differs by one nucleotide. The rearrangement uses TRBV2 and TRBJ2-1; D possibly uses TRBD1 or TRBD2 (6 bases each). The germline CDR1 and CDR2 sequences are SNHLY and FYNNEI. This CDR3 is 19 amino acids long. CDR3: CASSEMGGKWSLSYSEQFF. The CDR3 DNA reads TGTGCCAGCAGTGAAATGGGGGGCAAGTGGAGCCTCTCCTACAGTGAGCAGTTCTTC.

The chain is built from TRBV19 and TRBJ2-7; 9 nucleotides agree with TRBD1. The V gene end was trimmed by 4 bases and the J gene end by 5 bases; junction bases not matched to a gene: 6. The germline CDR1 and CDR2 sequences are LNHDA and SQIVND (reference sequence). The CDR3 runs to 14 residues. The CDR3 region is CASSTGDREDEQYF. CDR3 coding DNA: TGTGCCAGTAGTACGGGGGACAGGGAGGACGAGCAGTACTTC. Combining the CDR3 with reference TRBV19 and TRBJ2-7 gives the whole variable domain DGGITQSPKYLFRKEGQNVTLSCEQNLNHDAMYWYRQDPGQGLRLIYYSQIVNDFQKGDIAEGYSVSREKKESFPLTVTSAQKNPTAFYLCASSTGDREDEQYFGPGTRLTVT.